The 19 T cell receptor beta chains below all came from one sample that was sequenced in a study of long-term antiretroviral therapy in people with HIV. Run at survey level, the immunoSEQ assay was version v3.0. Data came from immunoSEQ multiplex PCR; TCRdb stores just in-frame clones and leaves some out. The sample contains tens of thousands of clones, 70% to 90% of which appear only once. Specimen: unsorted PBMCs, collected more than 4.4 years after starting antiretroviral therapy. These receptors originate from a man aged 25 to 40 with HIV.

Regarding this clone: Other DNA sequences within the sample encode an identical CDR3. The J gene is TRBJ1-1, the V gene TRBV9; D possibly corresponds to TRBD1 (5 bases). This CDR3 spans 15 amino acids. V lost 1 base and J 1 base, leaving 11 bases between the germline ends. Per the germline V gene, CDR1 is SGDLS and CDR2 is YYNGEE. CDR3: CASSVLPGGNTEAFF. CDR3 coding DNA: TGTGCCAGCAGCGTACTCCCGGGGGGGAACACTGAAGCTTTCTTT.

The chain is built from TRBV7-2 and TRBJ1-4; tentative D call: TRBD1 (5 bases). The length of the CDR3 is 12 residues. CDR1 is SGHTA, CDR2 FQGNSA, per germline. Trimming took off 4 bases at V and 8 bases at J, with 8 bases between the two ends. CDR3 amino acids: CASSSPGEKLFF. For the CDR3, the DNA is TGTGCCAGCAGCTCTCCAGGGGAAAAACTGTTTTTT.

The CDR3 DNA is TGTGCCAGCAGTGAACGGAGGGGGGTTCAGCCCCAGCATTTT. Amino acid sequence: CASSERRGVQPQHF. This sequence joins TRBV6-1 and TRBJ1-5; D might be TRBD1 (6 bases). Germline V gene data show CDR1 as MNHNS and CDR2 as SASEGT. The CDR3 has 14 residues. V lost 2 bases to trimming and J lost 6 bases, with 11 bases between them.

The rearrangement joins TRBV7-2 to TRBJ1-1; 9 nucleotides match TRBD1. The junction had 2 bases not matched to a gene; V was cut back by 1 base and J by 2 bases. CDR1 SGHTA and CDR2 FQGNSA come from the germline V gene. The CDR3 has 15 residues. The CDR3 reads CASSLGGQGNTEAFF. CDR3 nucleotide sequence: TGTGCCAGCAGCTTAGGGGGACAGGGTAACACTGAAGCTTTCTTT.

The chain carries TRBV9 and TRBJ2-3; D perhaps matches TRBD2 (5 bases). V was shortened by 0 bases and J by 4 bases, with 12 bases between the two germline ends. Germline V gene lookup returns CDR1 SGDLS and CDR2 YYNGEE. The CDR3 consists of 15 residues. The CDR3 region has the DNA TGTGCCAGCAGCGTAGCGCCCCGGCGGGCAGATACGCAGTATTTT. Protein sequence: CASSVAPRRADTQYF.

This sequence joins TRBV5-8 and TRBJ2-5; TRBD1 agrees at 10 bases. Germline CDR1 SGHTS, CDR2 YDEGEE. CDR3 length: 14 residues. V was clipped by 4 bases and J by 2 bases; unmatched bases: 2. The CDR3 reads CASSGTGAQETQYF. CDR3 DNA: TGTGCCAGCAGCGGGACAGGGGCTCAAGAGACCCAGTACTTC.

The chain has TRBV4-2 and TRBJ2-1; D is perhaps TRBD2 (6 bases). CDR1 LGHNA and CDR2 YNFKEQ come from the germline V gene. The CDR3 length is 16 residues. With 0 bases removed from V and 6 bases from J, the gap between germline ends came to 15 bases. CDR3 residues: CASSQDPGEIGNEQFF. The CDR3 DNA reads TGTGCCAGCAGCCAAGATCCGGGAGAGATTGGCAATGAGCAGTTCTTC.

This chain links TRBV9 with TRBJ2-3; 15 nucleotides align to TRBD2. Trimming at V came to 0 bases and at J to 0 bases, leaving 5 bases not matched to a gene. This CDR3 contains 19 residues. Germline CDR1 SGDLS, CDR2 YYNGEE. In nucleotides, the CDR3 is TGTGCCAGCAGCGTAGTCCTCGGGACTAGCGGGGGGAGCACAGATACGCAGTATTTT. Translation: CASSVVLGTSGGSTDTQYF.

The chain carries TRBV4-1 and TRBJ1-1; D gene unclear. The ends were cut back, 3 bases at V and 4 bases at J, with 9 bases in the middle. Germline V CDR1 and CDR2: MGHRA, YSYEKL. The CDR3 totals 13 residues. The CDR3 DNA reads TGCGCCAGCAGCCATGAAGGGATCACTGAAGCTTTCTTT. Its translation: CASSHEGITEAFF.

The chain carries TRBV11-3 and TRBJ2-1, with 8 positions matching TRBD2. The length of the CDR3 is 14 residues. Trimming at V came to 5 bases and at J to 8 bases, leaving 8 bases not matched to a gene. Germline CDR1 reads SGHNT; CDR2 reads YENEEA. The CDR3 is CASSPIGTSHEQFF. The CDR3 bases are TGTGCCAGCAGCCCGATCGGGACTAGTCATGAGCAGTTCTTC.

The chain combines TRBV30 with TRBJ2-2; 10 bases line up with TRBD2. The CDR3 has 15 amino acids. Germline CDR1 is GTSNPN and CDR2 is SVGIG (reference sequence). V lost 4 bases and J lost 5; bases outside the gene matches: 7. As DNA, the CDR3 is TGTGCCTGGACTGGGCTAGCGGGAGAGACCGGGGAGCTGTTTTTT. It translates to CAWTGLAGETGELFF.

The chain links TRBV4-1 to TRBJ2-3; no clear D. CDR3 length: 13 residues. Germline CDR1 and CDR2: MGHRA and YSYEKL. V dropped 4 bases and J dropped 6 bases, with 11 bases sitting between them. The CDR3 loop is CASSRLGVDTQYF. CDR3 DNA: TGCGCCAGCAGCCGACTGGGTGTGGATACGCAGTATTTT.

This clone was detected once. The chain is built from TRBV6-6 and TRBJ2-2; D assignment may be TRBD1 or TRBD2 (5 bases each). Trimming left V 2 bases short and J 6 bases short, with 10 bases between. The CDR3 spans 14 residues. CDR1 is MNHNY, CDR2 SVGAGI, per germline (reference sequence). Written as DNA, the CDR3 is TGTGCCAGCAGTTACGTGGGGGTTCCCGGGGAGCTGTTTTTT. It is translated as CASSYVGVPGELFF.

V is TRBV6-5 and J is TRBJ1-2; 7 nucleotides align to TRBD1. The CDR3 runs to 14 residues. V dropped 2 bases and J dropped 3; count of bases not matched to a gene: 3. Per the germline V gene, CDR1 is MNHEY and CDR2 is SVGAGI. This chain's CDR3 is CASSYQGEDYGYTF. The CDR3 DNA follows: TGTGCCAGCAGTTACCAGGGGGAAGACTATGGCTACACCTTC.

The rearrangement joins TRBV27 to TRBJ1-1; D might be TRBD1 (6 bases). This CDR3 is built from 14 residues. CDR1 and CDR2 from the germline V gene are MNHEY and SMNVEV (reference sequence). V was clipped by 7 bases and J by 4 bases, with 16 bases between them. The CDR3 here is CASTPGTLATEAFF. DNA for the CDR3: TGTGCCAGCACCCCTGGGACATTAGCCACTGAAGCTTTCTTT.

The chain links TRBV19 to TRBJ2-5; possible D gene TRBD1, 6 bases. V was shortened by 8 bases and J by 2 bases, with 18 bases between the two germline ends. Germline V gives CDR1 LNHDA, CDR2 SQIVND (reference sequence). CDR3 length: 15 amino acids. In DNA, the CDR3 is TGTGCCAGTGGGGGCCTCCCGGGACGGCAAGAGACCCAGTACTTC. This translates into CASGGLPGRQETQYF.

CDR3 in DNA: TGTGCCAGTAGTGGGGGACAGACGAACACTGAAGCTTTCTTT. It is translated as CASSGGQTNTEAFF. The chain joins TRBV19 to TRBJ1-1, with TRBD1 identical over 7 bases. V was clipped by 5 bases and J by 1 base; unmatched bases: 4. The germline gives CDR1 LNHDA, CDR2 SQIVND (reference sequence). The CDR3 is made up of 14 amino acids. Filled out from reference TRBV19 and TRBJ1-1, the complete variable domain reads DGGITQSPKYLFRKEGQNVTLSCEQNLNHDAMYWYRQDPGQGLRLIYYSQIVNDFQKGDIAEGYSVSREKKESFPLTVTSAQKNPTAFYLCASSGGQTNTEAFFGQGTRLTVV.

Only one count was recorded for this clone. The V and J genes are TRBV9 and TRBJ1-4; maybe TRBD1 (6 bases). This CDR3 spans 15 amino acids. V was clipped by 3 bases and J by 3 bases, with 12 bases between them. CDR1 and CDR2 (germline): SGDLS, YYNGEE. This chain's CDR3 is CASSEQGSPNEKLFF. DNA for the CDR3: TGTGCCAGCAGCGAACAGGGTTCTCCTAATGAAAAACTGTTTTTT.

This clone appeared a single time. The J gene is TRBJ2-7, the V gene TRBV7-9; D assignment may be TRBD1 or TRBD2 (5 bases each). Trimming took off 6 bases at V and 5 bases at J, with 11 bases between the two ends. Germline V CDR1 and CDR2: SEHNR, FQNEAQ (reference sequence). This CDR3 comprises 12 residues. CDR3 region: CASSRVGDEQYF. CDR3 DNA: TGTGCCAGCAGTCGGGTGGGGGACGAGCAGTACTTC. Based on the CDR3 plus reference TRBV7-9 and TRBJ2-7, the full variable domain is DTGVSQNPRHKITKRGQNVTFRCDPISEHNRLYWYRQTLGQGPEFLTYFQNEAQLEKSRLLSDRFSAERPKGSFSTLEIQRTEQGDSAMYLCASSRVGDEQYFGPGTRLTVT.